Presented here are 4 T cell receptor beta chains from one specimen sequenced in a study of blood T cell repertoires in COVID-19. Measured with immunoSEQ multiplex PCR; TCRdb has only the in-frame clones, and not every one. The sample holds 34,000 or so clones; around 87% are singletons and the top ten take around 2%. Source material: peripheral blood. The origin of the receptors is a man in his fifties with active or convalescent COVID-19.

This clone appeared once. The CDR3: CASSPSQETQYF. In nucleotides, the CDR3 is TGTGCCAGCTCACCATCGCAAGAGACCCAGTACTTC. V usage is TRBV18 and J usage is TRBJ2-5; D gene unclear. The CDR3 length is 12 residues. CDR1 is KGHSH, CDR2 LQKENI, per germline. Trimming pared 2 bases from V and 2 bases from J, leaving 3 bases between.

The chain combines TRBV3-1 (or the pseudogene TRBV3-2) with TRBJ2-7; D not resolved. Germline V lookup: CDR1 LGHDT, CDR2 YNNKEL (reference sequence). The CDR3 totals 11 residues. V gave up 2 bases and J gave up 4 bases, with 3 bases separating them. CDR3 residues: CASSQIYEQYF. The CDR3 DNA reads TGTGCCAGCAGCCAAATATACGAGCAGTACTTC.

This rearrangement joins TRBV7-2 to TRBJ2-3; 10 bases match TRBD2. With 1 base clipped from V and 4 bases from J, the junction kept 5 bases outside the gene matches. This CDR3 has 16 residues. The germline gives CDR1 SGHTA, CDR2 FQGNSA. In DNA, the CDR3 is TGTGCCAGCAGCTTAGATCGTCTAGCGGGAGCAGATACGCAGTATTTT. It codes for CASSLDRLAGADTQYF. Full variable domain (missing parts from reference TRBV7-2 and TRBJ2-3): GAGVSQSPSNKVTEKGKDVELRCDPISGHTALYWYRQSLGQGLEFLIYFQGNSAPDKSGLPSDRFSAERTGGSVSTLTIQRTQQEDSAVYLCASSLDRLAGADTQYFGPGTRLTVL.

V and J are TRBV11-2 and TRBJ2-3, with TRBD2 matching 7 bases. CDR1 SGHAT and CDR2 FQNNGV come from the germline V gene. Trimming removed 0 bases from V and 4 bases from J; junction bases left unmatched: 13. There are 18 residues in the CDR3. The CDR3 DNA follows: TGTGCCAGCAGCTTAGAGGGGACTATGAGTGGCCTTCCAGATACGCAGTATTTT. Translating it yields CASSLEGTMSGLPDTQYF.